This T cell receptor (beta chain) was captured by sequencing in a study of blood T cell repertoires in COVID-19. CDR3 length: 16 residues. Germline V CDR1 and CDR2: LGHDT, YNNKEL (reference sequence). V lost 7 bases and J lost 5, with 20 bases in between. Method: immunoSEQ multiplex PCR; TCRdb's copy keeps in-frame clones and lacks some. The data contain 230,000 or so clones, approximately 80% of them singletons. What was sequenced was peripheral blood. The receptor was derived from a middle-aged woman who had recovered from COVID-19. V and J are TRBV3-1 (or the pseudogene TRBV3-2) and TRBJ2-2; perhaps TRBD2 as D (5 bases). The CDR3 coding sequence is TGTGCCAGCAACCAGATGGCTGGACTGGGGACCGGGGAGCTGTTTTTT. Its translation is CASNQMAGLGTGELFF.